These 25 T cell receptor beta chains were all obtained from the same sample, sequenced in a study of T cells in Graves' hyperthyroidism and ophthalmopathy (dated by TCRdb to the late 2010s). Library preparation employed multiplex PCR. The sequencer was an Illumina HiSeq 2000. Amplification of TCR beta CDR3 regions was carried out from RNA transcripts. The TCR CDR3 was subjected to a first round of RT-PCR using the HTBI primer set and the Qiagen OneStep RT-PCR kit. The public reads were reanalyzed by TCRdb: fastp trimming at Q25, MiXCR alignment, in-frame beta chains only. Entries are consolidated by CDR3 protein sequence, retaining the most common genes and DNA. The sample contains a few hundred thousand distinct CDR3 sequences, approximately 14% of them found a single time. Around 7.5% of the sample comes from the top ten. Specimen: blood. The receptors originated from a woman aged 30 to 39 with Graves' hyperthyroidism.

Of note for this clonotype: This may arise from a read error, as a much more abundant clone is one base away. This sequence joins TRBV5-5 and TRBJ2-5; 8 nucleotides match TRBD2. CDR3 size: 16 residues. In germline, CDR1 is SGHKS, CDR2 YYEKEE (reference sequence). CDR3 coding DNA: TGTGCCGGCAGCTTGGTAGGGAGCGGGAGTATGGAGACCCAGTACTTC. Translating it yields CAGSLVGSGSMETQYF. Supplemented by reference TRBV5-5 and TRBJ2-5, the full variable domain reads DAGVTQSPTHLIKTRGQQVTLRCSPISGHKSVSWYQQVLGQGPQFIFQYYEKEERGRGNFPDRFSARQFPNYSSELNVNALLLGDSALYLCAGSLVGSGSMETQYFGPGTRLLVL.

In its sample, this clonotype was seen a few times. The gene calls are TRBV2 and TRBJ2-1, with 13 positions matching TRBD2. J lost 9 bases, V lost 5 bases, and 7 bases had no gene match. This CDR3 region has 15 residues. CDR1 is SNHLY and CDR2 is FYNNEI in the germline V gene. CDR3 amino acids: CASSPGLAGYGEQFF. Written as DNA, the CDR3 is TGTGCCAGCAGTCCGGGACTAGCGGGATACGGTGAGCAGTTCTTC.

This sequence joins TRBV6-1 and TRBJ1-4; unclear D gene. The germline CDR1 and CDR2 sequences are MNHNS and SASEGT. Trimming took 5 bases from V and 2 from J, leaving 12 bases between them. The CDR3 spans 15 residues. CDR3 region: CASSYRRKTNEKLFF. In DNA form, the CDR3 reads TGTGCCAGCAGTTATAGGAGGAAGACTAATGAAAAACTGTTTTTT.

In the case of this clonotype: This sequence may be a read error, since a much larger clone differs from it by one base. V gene TRBV29-1 combines with J gene TRBJ1-2, with no clear D. CDR3 length: 10 amino acids. Germline V gene data show CDR1 as SQVTM and CDR2 as ANQGSEA. The V end lost 4 bases, the J end lost 8 bases, and 8 bases lay between the germline ends. The CDR3 reads CSVAEGGYTF. CDR3 nucleotides: TGCAGCGTTGCCGAAGGGGGCTACACCTTC.

This clonotype was observed at least ten times. The chain employs TRBV20-1 and TRBJ2-7, with a possible D match to TRBD2 (5 bases). Trimming took off 5 bases at V and 1 base at J, with 12 bases between the two ends. The germline gives CDR1 DFQATT, CDR2 SNEGSKA (reference sequence). The CDR3 sequence is 13 residues long. CDR3 protein: CSAHDWRSYEQYF. In nucleotides, the CDR3 is TGCAGTGCTCATGACTGGAGGTCCTACGAGCAGTACTTC.

This clonotype was detected ten times or more. The chain links TRBV5-1 to TRBJ1-1, with a tentative D call TRBD1 (5 bases). Germline CDR1 and CDR2: SGHRS and YFSETQ. The CDR3 is 20 amino acids. V was cut by 4 bases and J by 4 bases, with 32 bases left in between. This CDR3 reads CASSRKISRDVPRFGTEAFF. The CDR3 DNA sequence: TGCGCCAGCAGCAGGAAGATAAGCAGGGACGTGCCCCGTTTTGGCACTGAAGCTTTCTTT.

This clonotype has more than one count but fewer than ten. The chain joins TRBV9 to TRBJ2-1; the D gene is possibly TRBD2 (5 bases). The V end was cut by 5 bases, the J end by 2 bases, with 11 bases between. There are 14 residues in the CDR3. Germline V gene data show CDR1 as SGDLS and CDR2 as YYNGEE. The CDR3 region is CASSKAETYNEQFF. CDR3 DNA sequence: TGTGCCAGCAGTAAAGCGGAGACCTACAATGAGCAGTTCTTC.

This clonotype was detected a few times. The chain links TRBV6-1 to TRBJ2-3, with TRBD2 matching 8 bases. CDR3 length: 17 amino acids. Trimming took 7 bases from V and 3 from J; bases not matched to a gene: 15. CDR1 and CDR2 (germline): MNHNS, SASEGT. CDR3: CASTQTGASGLTDTQYF. Here the CDR3 DNA reads TGTGCCAGCACCCAAACCGGGGCTAGCGGGCTGACAGATACGCAGTATTTT.

The chain employs TRBV24-1 and TRBJ2-6; TRBD2 matches at 9 bases. V was pared by 2 bases and J by 0 bases, with 7 bases of the junction left unmatched. The CDR3 extends over 19 amino acids. CDR1 is KGHDR and CDR2 is SFDVKD in the germline V gene. This CDR3 is CATSDSFGTSNSGANVLTF. CDR3 DNA: TGTGCCACCAGTGATTCTTTCGGGACTAGCAACTCTGGGGCCAACGTCCTGACTTTC.

This clonotype was observed a few times. With a much larger clone just one base away, this may be a read error. V and J are TRBV5-1 and TRBJ2-1; D may be TRBD2 (6 bases). The CDR3 length is 17 residues. Germline V CDR1 and CDR2: SGHRS, YFSETQ. The DNA for the CDR3 is TGCGCCAGCAGCTCCTCTGAGCGGGTTAGCTCCTACGATGAGCAGTTCTTC. It translates to CASSSSERVSSYDEQFF.

This clonotype was seen ten or more times. The chain carries TRBV20-1 and TRBJ1-6; D is undetermined. V was trimmed by 6 bases and J by 2 bases, leaving 17 bases between them. CDR3 length: 16 residues. CDR1 is DFQATT, CDR2 SNEGSKA, per germline (reference sequence). CDR3 amino acids: CSAPMAEVAYNSPLHF. The CDR3 nucleotides are TGCAGTGCCCCAATGGCCGAGGTCGCCTATAATTCACCCCTCCACTTT.

This clonotype was counted many times. V and J are TRBV7-9 and TRBJ1-4; perhaps TRBD1 as D (6 bases). CDR1 SEHNR and CDR2 FQNEAQ come from the germline V gene (reference sequence). The CDR3 runs to 13 residues. V lost 2 bases and J 6 bases, leaving 7 bases between the germline ends. DNA of the CDR3: TGTGCCAGCAGCTTATCAGGGGATGAAAAACTGTTTTTT. It specifies CASSLSGDEKLFF. Using reference TRBV7-9 and TRBJ1-4 for the parts outside the CDR3, the full variable domain is DTGVSQNPRHKITKRGQNVTFRCDPISEHNRLYWYRQTLGQGPEFLTYFQNEAQLEKSRLLSDRFSAERPKGSFSTLEIQRTEQGDSAMYLCASSLSGDEKLFFGSGTQLSVL.

At least ten counts were recorded for this clonotype. The rearrangement uses TRBV20-1 and TRBJ2-1, with 9 nucleotides matching TRBD2. The CDR3 sequence is 15 residues long. The germline gives CDR1 DFQATT, CDR2 SNEGSKA (reference sequence). V was pared by 0 bases and J by 4 bases, with 4 bases of the junction left unmatched. In DNA, the CDR3 is TGCAGTGCTAGAGATCAAGCGGGAGGTTACAATGAGCAGTTCTTC. Encoded protein: CSARDQAGGYNEQFF.

This clonotype was detected ten times or more. The chain uses TRBV7-9 and TRBJ2-3; no definite D call. Trimming took off 5 bases at V and 0 bases at J, with 9 bases between the two ends. CDR1 and CDR2 (germline): SEHNR, FQNEAQ (reference sequence). This CDR3 spans 14 amino acids. This CDR3 is CASSLKQSTDTQYF. For the CDR3, the DNA is TGTGCCAGCAGCCTTAAACAGAGCACAGATACGCAGTATTTT.

Only a few counts were recorded for this clonotype. The V gene is TRBV4-1, the J gene TRBJ2-7; D gene ambiguous. The germline V gene has CDR1 MGHRA and CDR2 YSYEKL. V shed 1 base and J shed 3 bases, with 13 bases lying between them. This CDR3 spans 15 amino acids. The CDR3 protein is CASSQVPNLGYEQYF. The CDR3 DNA is TGCGCCAGCAGCCAAGTACCTAATCTAGGCTACGAGCAGTACTTC.

On this clonotype itself: A junction end diverges from the germline sequence, so it may reflect a read error. CDR3 amino acids: CASSLELEPYEQYF. CDR3 nucleotide sequence: TGTGCCAGCAGCTTGGAACTAGAGCCCTACGAGCAGTACTTC. J is TRBJ2-7 and V is TRBV5-1; D may be TRBD2 (5 bases). This CDR3 has 14 residues. CDR1 SGHRS and CDR2 YFSETQ come from the germline V gene.

The genes are TRBV20-1 and TRBJ2-1, with 10 bases aligning to TRBD2. V shed 4 bases, J shed 6 bases, and the junction held 3 bases outside the gene matches. The germline gives CDR1 DFQATT, CDR2 SNEGSKA (reference sequence). This CDR3 is 13 amino acids long. DNA for the CDR3: TGCAGTGCTAAACTAGCGGGAAGCAATGAGCAGTTCTTC. This codes for CSAKLAGSNEQFF.

This clonotype was seen many times. CDR3 DNA sequence: TGTGCCAGCAGCCAAGATAACGCGGGAGGAGATACGCAGTATTTT. Residues: CASSQDNAGGDTQYF. V usage is TRBV3-1 and J usage is TRBJ2-3; 8 bases map to TRBD2. Germline V gives CDR1 LGHDT, CDR2 YNNKEL (reference sequence). The CDR3 is made up of 15 amino acids. The J segment lost 5 bases and the V segment lost 0 bases, leaving 4 bases of the junction unmatched.

The CDR3: CASSQMGEQFF. CDR3 nucleotide sequence: TGTGCCAGCAGCCAGATGGGGGAGCAGTTCTTC. This chain links TRBV3-1 with TRBJ2-1; D unresolved. Germline CDR1 is LGHDT and CDR2 is YNNKEL (reference sequence). Trimming stripped 3 bases from V and 10 bases from J, with 7 bases between. CDR3 size: 11 residues.

This clonotype was counted only a few times. This chain uses TRBV20-1 with TRBJ1-4, with D tentatively TRBD1 (5 bases). Germline CDR1 is DFQATT and CDR2 is SNEGSKA (reference sequence). The length of the CDR3 is 12 residues. With 2 bases removed from V and 7 bases from J, the gap between germline ends came to 8 bases. In DNA, the CDR3 is TGCAGTGCTAGATGGGGCGGTGAAAAACTGTTTTTT. Translating it yields CSARWGGEKLFF.

This clonotype was counted a few times. The chain combines TRBV3-1 with TRBJ2-5, with D unclear. CDR1 LGHDT and CDR2 YNNKEL come from the germline V gene (reference sequence). The CDR3 sequence is 16 residues long. V was shortened by 2 bases and J by 0 bases, with 13 bases between the two germline ends. CDR3 residues: CASSQRPAGNQETQYF. The CDR3 nucleotides read TGTGCCAGCAGCCAAAGACCAGCAGGAAACCAAGAGACCCAGTACTTC.

This clonotype has only a few counts. The rearrangement joins TRBV4-2 to TRBJ2-2, with D unclear. Trimming removed 0 bases at V and 7 bases at J, with 12 bases between. This CDR3 region has 15 residues. Germline CDR1 LGHNA, CDR2 YNFKEQ. The CDR3 here is CASSQDRSYVGELFF. CDR3 in DNA: TGTGCCAGCAGCCAAGATCGGTCGTATGTCGGGGAGCTGTTTTTT.

This clonotype was seen repeatedly, ten times or more. This chain uses TRBV3-1 with TRBJ1-1, with D perhaps matching TRBD1 (5 bases). This CDR3 spans 13 amino acids. Deletions cut 6 bases from V and 3 bases from J, with 11 bases between. CDR1 LGHDT and CDR2 YNNKEL come from the germline V gene (reference sequence). This CDR3 is CASSRDGDTEAFF. In DNA form, the CDR3 reads TGTGCCAGCAGTCGGGACGGGGACACTGAAGCTTTCTTT.

This clonotype was recorded many times. The chain combines TRBV28 with TRBJ2-1; no clear D gene. The V end was cut by 5 bases, the J end by 0 bases, with 14 bases between. In germline, CDR1 is MDHEN, CDR2 SYDVKM. The CDR3 has 16 amino acids. The DNA for the CDR3 is TGTGCCAGCAGTCCCCCCCCGGAGAGCTCCTACAATGAGCAGTTCTTC. Its protein product is CASSPPPESSYNEQFF.

J is TRBJ1-4 and V is TRBV5-6; D remains unclear. CDR3 length: 15 amino acids. Germline V gene lookup returns CDR1 SGHDT and CDR2 YYEEEE. V lost 0 bases and J 7 bases, leaving 13 bases between the germline ends. CDR3 region: CASSLAGIWGEKLFF. The CDR3 DNA reads TGTGCCAGCAGCTTGGCGGGGATATGGGGTGAAAAACTGTTTTTT.